Shown below are 21 T cell receptor beta chains from a single sample sequenced in a study of CD8 T cells in Susac syndrome (dated by TCRdb to the late 2010s). Libraries were prepared through the immunoSEQ multiplex PCR assay. RNA was extracted using the RNeasy kit, and about 0.45 to 1 ug of the RNA was reverse transcribed with random hexamers. TCRdb reprocessing: public reads trimmed at Q25 with fastp, clones called with MiXCR, in-frame beta chains kept. Rows matching on CDR3 protein sequence are summarized as one entry with the most common DNA and genes. A total of some 150,000 distinct CDR3 sequences appear in this sample, around 95% of them only once. The ten largest clones take up 0.14% to 0.15% of the sample. The source material was CD8+ T cells from PBMCs. Receptors originate from a human donor with multiple sclerosis.

The rearrangement uses TRBV29-1 and TRBJ2-7; D gene uncertain. This CDR3 has 13 residues. V dropped 4 bases and J dropped 0 bases, with 10 bases sitting between them. Germline values: CDR1 SQVTM, CDR2 ANQGSEA. CDR3: CSVAIGSSYEQYF. The CDR3 DNA reads TGCAGCGTTGCAATCGGAAGCTCCTACGAGCAGTACTTC.

The chain carries TRBV4-1 and TRBJ2-1; D possibly corresponds to TRBD2 (5 bases). This CDR3 is 15 amino acids long. The V gene's germline CDR1 is MGHRA and CDR2 YSYEKL. The V end lost 0 bases, the J end lost 5 bases, and 11 bases lay between the germline ends. The CDR3 here is CASSQDLGVHNEQFF. CDR3 DNA sequence: TGCGCCAGCAGCCAAGATCTCGGGGTCCACAATGAGCAGTTCTTC.

J is TRBJ1-5 and V is TRBV12-3 or TRBV12-4; the D gene is possibly TRBD1 (5 bases). Trimming removed 5 bases at V and 5 bases at J, with 19 bases between. The CDR3 is made up of 16 amino acids. CDR3 residues: CASSPRAQGRDQPQHF. As DNA, the CDR3 is TGTGCCAGCAGTCCCCGGGCCCAGGGAAGGGATCAGCCCCAGCATTTT.

This chain links TRBV29-1 with TRBJ2-1; D call uncertain. The V end was cut by 1 base, the J end by 8 bases, with 18 bases between. CDR3 length: 15 residues. CDR1 and CDR2 (germline): SQVTM, ANQGSEA. The CDR3 reads CSVEGVGSYLYEQFF. DNA of the CDR3: TGCAGCGTTGAAGGGGTCGGCAGCTATCTTTATGAGCAGTTCTTC.

V gene TRBV20-1 combines with J gene TRBJ2-7; TRBD2 matches 8 bases. The CDR3 contains 15 residues. CDR1 is DFQATT and CDR2 is SNEGSKA in the germline V gene (reference sequence). Trimming at V came to 5 bases and at J to 4 bases, leaving 13 bases not matched to a gene. The CDR3: CSAEGLAGGIYEQYV. CDR3 in DNA: TGCAGTGCTGAGGGCTTGGCGGGGGGTATTTACGAGCAGTACGTC.

The chain has TRBV7-9 and TRBJ1-1; no clear D gene. Germline CDR1 SEHNR, CDR2 FQNEAQ (reference sequence). This CDR3 spans 13 amino acids. With 7 bases removed from V and 2 bases from J, the gap between germline ends came to 11 bases. CDR3 sequence (DNA): TGTGCCAGCACCCCCCTACTTAACACTGAAGCTTTCTTT. As protein: CASTPLLNTEAFF.

The chain joins TRBV27 to TRBJ2-1; D not resolved. The V end lost 5 bases, the J end lost 4 bases, and 12 bases lay between the germline ends. The CDR3 has 14 amino acids. Germline lookup yields CDR1 MNHEY and CDR2 SMNVEV (reference sequence). As DNA, the CDR3 is TGTGCCAGCAGTACCCAAGACGGATACAATGAGCAGTTCTTC. This encodes CASSTQDGYNEQFF.

The chain joins TRBV13 to TRBJ2-1, with D perhaps assigned TRBD1 or TRBD2 (5 bases each). The germline V gene has CDR1 PRHDT and CDR2 FYEKMQ (reference sequence). The length of the CDR3 is 14 residues. V was shortened by 4 bases and J by 7 bases, with 14 bases between the two germline ends. In DNA form, the CDR3 reads TGTGCCAGCAGCTCCACGGTCGAGGGGAATGAGCAGTTCTTC. Amino acids: CASSSTVEGNEQFF.

V gene TRBV3-1 combines with J gene TRBJ1-2; no clear D. Germline V gene lookup returns CDR1 LGHDT and CDR2 YNNKEL (reference sequence). Between the trimmed V and J ends, which lost 4 bases and 8 bases, there was a span of 17 bases. CDR3 length equals 14 residues. Here the CDR3 DNA reads TGTGCCAGCAGCCCTAGCCGATGGCAGTTCGGCTACACCTTC. Translating it yields CASSPSRWQFGYTF.

The chain joins TRBV27 to TRBJ1-4, with TRBD1 as a possible D gene (5 bases). Trimming removed 4 bases from V and 8 bases from J, with 11 bases in between. Looked up from germline, CDR1 is MNHEY and CDR2 is SMNVEV (reference sequence). CDR3 length equals 13 residues. The CDR3 loop is CASSWQGGEKLFF. The CDR3 DNA reads TGTGCCAGCAGTTGGCAGGGCGGGGAAAAACTGTTTTTT.

The chain links TRBV5-1 to TRBJ2-3, with TRBD1 matching 10 bases. The CDR3 has 13 residues. Trimming removed 3 bases from V and 14 bases from J; junction bases left unmatched: 9. Germline lookup yields CDR1 SGHRS and CDR2 YFSETQ. DNA for the CDR3: TGCGCCAGCAGCTCGCTACCGGGACAGGGGACGTATTTT. It codes for CASSSLPGQGTYF.

The J gene is TRBJ2-1, the V gene TRBV4-2; 8 bases agree with TRBD1. Germline CDR1 is LGHNA and CDR2 is YNFKEQ. V lost 4 bases, J lost 4 bases, and 9 bases stayed unmatched. The CDR3 runs 16 residues. The CDR3 here is CASSLDRAPPYNEQFF. The CDR3 nucleotides read TGTGCCAGCAGCCTGGACAGGGCCCCCCCTTACAATGAGCAGTTCTTC.

This clonotype has a single count. DNA of the CDR3: TGCGCCAGCAGCTTCGGACAGGGGTTATGGAATGAGCAGTTCTTC. Amino acid sequence: CASSFGQGLWNEQFF. The chain employs TRBV5-1 and TRBJ2-1, with 9 bases that match TRBD1. This CDR3 spans 15 amino acids. The V gene end was trimmed by 2 bases and the J gene end by 7 bases; junction bases not matched to a gene: 7. Per the germline V gene, CDR1 is SGHRS and CDR2 is YFSETQ.

The V and J genes are TRBV28 and TRBJ1-1; D uncertain. The germline CDR1 and CDR2 sequences are MDHEN and SYDVKM. This CDR3 comprises 14 residues. V gave up 6 bases and J gave up 0 bases, with 11 bases separating them. CDR3 residues: CASRLAAVNTEAFF. The CDR3 DNA reads TGTGCCAGCAGGCTCGCGGCAGTGAACACTGAAGCTTTCTTT.

This clonotype has just one count. The chain has TRBV6-5 and TRBJ2-6; D is ambiguous. CDR3 length: 15 residues. V dropped 0 bases and J dropped 1 base, with 4 bases sitting between them. Germline loops: CDR1 MNHEY, CDR2 SVGAGI. CDR3 sequence (DNA): TGTGCCAGCAGTTACTCGGGATCTGGGGCCAACGTCCTGACTTTC. The encoded protein is CASSYSGSGANVLTF.

The chain joins TRBV30 to TRBJ2-7; D is possibly TRBD1 or TRBD2 (5 bases each). Germline-derived CDR1 and CDR2 are GTSNPN and SVGIG (reference sequence). Trimming took 2 bases from V and 3 from J, leaving 11 bases between them. This CDR3 has 13 amino acids. The CDR3 spells CAWSWDGYYEQYF. In DNA, the CDR3 is TGTGCCTGGAGTTGGGACGGCTACTACGAGCAGTACTTC.

The V call is TRBV3-1, the J call TRBJ1-4, with D maybe TRBD1 (6 bases). This CDR3 comprises 13 residues. V lost 0 bases, J lost 10 bases, and 9 bases lay in between. The germline V gene has CDR1 LGHDT and CDR2 YNNKEL (reference sequence). The chain's CDR3 is CASSQDKGGKLFF. The DNA of the CDR3 is TGTGCCAGCAGCCAAGATAAGGGGGGAAAACTGTTTTTT.

The chain has TRBV2 and TRBJ1-5; D perhaps matches TRBD1 (6 bases). Germline lookup yields CDR1 SNHLY and CDR2 FYNNEI. V dropped 3 bases and J dropped 5 bases, with 20 bases sitting between them. The CDR3 totals 17 residues. The CDR3 sequence: CASSEVLGGAGYQPQHF. The CDR3 DNA is TGTGCCAGCAGTGAGGTATTGGGGGGCGCGGGGTATCAGCCCCAGCATTTT.

The rearrangement uses TRBV29-1 and TRBJ2-4, with a possible D match to TRBD1 (6 bases). Germline-derived CDR1 and CDR2 are SQVTM and ANQGSEA. Trimming removed 7 bases from V and 0 bases from J, with 19 bases in between. There are 16 residues in the CDR3. CDR3 bases: TGCAGCGCTCATACTACAGGGAATCTAGCCAAAAACATTCAGTACTTC. Protein: CSAHTTGNLAKNIQYF.

The chain combines TRBV27 with TRBJ2-3, with D perhaps TRBD1 (6 bases). V gave up 2 bases and J gave up 0 bases, with 9 bases separating them. Germline V gives CDR1 MNHEY, CDR2 SMNVEV (reference sequence). This CDR3 contains 15 residues. The CDR3 reads CASSLTGHSTDTQYF. The CDR3 bases are TGTGCCAGCAGTTTAACGGGACACAGCACAGATACGCAGTATTTT.

The CDR3, as DNA: TGTGCCAGCAGTGAAGGGCGGATCAATCAGCCCCAGCATTTT. This encodes CASSEGRINQPQHF. The chain is built from TRBV2 and TRBJ1-5; D gene unclear. Trimming removed 1 base at V and 3 bases at J, with 7 bases between. Germline V lookup: CDR1 SNHLY, CDR2 FYNNEI. The CDR3 runs to 14 residues.